Sequencing of this T cell receptor beta chain was carried out in a study of OX40 agonist ivuxolimab in advanced cancers. Study as a whole: Patients were treated with ivuxolimab, an agonistic anti-OX40 (CD134) antibody. Prior anti-PD-1, anti-PD-L1 or anti-CTLA-4 therapy did not bar entry, and more than 35% had some. Study results and limitations: Averaging showed that CD8+ T cells had more expanded clones than CD4+ did.

With regard to this clone: The antigen is unknown.

Method: immunoSEQ multiplex PCR; TCRdb's copy keeps in-frame clones and lacks some. The sample includes more than 65,000 clones, 85% of them seen just once. The CDR3 is made up of 17 amino acids. V was pared by 5 bases and J by 1 base, with 9 bases of the junction left unmatched. Germline loops: CDR1 SNHLY, CDR2 FYNNEI. The chain is built from TRBV2 and TRBJ2-3, with 10 nucleotides matching TRBD2. This TCR was sampled from an adult with an advanced solid tumor such as melanoma, head and neck, liver or kidney cancer. The sample consisted of CD4+ or CD8+ T cells sorted from blood, taken in a trial of the OX40 agonist ivuxolimab. CDR3 sequence: CASSLQASGGGTDTQYF. CDR3 nucleotide sequence: TGTGCCAGCAGTTTACAAGCTAGCGGGGGAGGCACAGATACGCAGTATTTT. Combining the CDR3 with reference TRBV2 and TRBJ2-3 gives the whole variable domain EPEVTQTPSHQVTQMGQEVILRCVPISNHLYFYWYRQILGQKVEFLVSFYNNEISEKSEIFDDQFSVERPDGSNFTLKIRSTKLEDSAMYFCASSLQASGGGTDTQYFGPGTRLTVL.